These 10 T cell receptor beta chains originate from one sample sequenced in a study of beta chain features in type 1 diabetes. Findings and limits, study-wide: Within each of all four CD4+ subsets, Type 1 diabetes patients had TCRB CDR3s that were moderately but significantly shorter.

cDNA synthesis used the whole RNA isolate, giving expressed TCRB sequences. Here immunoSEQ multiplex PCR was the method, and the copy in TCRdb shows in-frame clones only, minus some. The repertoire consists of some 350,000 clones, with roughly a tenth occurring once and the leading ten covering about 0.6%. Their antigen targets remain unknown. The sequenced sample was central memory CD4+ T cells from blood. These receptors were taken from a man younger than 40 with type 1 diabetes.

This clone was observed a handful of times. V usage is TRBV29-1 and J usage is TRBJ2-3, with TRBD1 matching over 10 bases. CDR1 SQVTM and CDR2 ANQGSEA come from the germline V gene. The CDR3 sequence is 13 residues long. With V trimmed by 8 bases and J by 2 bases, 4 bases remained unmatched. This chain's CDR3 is CSTGQGLTDTQYF. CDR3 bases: TGCAGCACGGGACAGGGGCTCACAGATACGCAGTATTTT.

CDR3 bases: TGTGCCAGCAGCGTCACAGGGACCACTGAAGCTTTCTTT. It specifies CASSVTGTTEAFF. The chain joins TRBV7-3 to TRBJ1-1, with D possibly TRBD1 on 6 matching bases. Trimming removed 5 bases at V and 4 bases at J, with 11 bases between. This CDR3 comprises 13 residues. Germline V gene data show CDR1 as SGHTA and CDR2 as FQGTGA.

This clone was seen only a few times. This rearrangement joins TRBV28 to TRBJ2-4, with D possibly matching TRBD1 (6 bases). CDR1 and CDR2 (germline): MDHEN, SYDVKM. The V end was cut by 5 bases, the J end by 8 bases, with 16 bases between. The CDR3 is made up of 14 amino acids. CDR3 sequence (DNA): TGTGCCAGCAGTACAGGACAGACGCTACACATTCAGTACTTC. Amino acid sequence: CASSTGQTLHIQYF.

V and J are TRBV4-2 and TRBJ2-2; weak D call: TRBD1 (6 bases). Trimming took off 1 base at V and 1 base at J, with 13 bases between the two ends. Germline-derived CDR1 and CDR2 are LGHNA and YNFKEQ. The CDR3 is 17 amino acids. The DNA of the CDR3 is TGTGCCAGCAGCCAAGGCCCCGGGACACAGAACACCGGGGAGCTGTTTTTT. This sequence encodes CASSQGPGTQNTGELFF.

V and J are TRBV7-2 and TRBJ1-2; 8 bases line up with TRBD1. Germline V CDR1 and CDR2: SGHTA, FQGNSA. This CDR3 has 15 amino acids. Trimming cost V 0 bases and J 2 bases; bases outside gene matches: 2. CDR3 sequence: CASSLAPGGNYGYTF. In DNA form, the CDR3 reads TGTGCCAGCAGCTTAGCCCCAGGGGGCAACTATGGCTACACCTTC.

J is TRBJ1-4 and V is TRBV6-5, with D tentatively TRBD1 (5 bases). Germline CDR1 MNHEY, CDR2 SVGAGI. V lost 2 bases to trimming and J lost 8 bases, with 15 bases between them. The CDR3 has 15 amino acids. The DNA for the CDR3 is TGTGCCAGCAGTTACGGGAGGGGTTGGGACGAAAAACTGTTTTTT. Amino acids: CASSYGRGWDEKLFF.

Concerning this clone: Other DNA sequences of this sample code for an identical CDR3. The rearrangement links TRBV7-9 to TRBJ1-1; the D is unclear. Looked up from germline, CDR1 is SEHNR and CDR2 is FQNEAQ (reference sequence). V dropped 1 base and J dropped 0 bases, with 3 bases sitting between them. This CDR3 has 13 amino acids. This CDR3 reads CASSLDLNTEAFF. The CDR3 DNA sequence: TGTGCCAGCAGCTTAGACCTGAACACTGAAGCTTTCTTT.

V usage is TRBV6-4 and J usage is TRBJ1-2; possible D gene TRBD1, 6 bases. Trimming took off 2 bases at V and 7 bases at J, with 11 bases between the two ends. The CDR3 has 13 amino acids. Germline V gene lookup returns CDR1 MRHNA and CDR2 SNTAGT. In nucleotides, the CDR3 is TGTGCCAGCAGTGACGCGGCAGGGGCTGGCTACACCTTC. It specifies CASSDAAGAGYTF.

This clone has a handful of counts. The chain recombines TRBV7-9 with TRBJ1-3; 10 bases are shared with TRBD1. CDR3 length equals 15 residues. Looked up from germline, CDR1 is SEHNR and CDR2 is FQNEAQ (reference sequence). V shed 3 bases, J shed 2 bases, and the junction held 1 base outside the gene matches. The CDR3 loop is CASSFGTGAGNTIYF. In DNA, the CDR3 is TGTGCCAGCAGCTTTGGGACAGGGGCTGGAAACACCATATATTTT.

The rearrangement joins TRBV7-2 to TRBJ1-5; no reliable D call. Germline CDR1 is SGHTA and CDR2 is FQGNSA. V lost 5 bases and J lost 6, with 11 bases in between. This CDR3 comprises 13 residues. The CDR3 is CASSTVTAQPQHF. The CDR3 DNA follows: TGTGCCAGCAGCACCGTTACAGCTCAGCCCCAGCATTTT.